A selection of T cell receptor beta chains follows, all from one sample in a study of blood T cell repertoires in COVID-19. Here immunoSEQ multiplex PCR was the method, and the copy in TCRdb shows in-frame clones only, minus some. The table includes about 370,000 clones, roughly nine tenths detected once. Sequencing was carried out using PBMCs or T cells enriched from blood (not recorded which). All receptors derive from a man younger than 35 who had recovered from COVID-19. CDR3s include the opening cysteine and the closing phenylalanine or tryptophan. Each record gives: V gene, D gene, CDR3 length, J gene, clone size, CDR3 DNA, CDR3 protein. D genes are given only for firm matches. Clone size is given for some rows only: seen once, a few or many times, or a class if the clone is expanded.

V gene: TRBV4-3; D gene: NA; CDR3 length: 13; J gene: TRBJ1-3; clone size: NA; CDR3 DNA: TGCGCCAGCAGCCAAGTCTCGGGAAACACCATATATTTT; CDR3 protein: CASSQVSGNTIYF
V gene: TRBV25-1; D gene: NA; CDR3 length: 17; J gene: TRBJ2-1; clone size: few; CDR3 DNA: TGTGCCAGCAGTCCGCCACAAACTAGGGGGATTTACAATGAGCAGTTCTTC; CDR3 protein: CASSPPQTRGIYNEQFF
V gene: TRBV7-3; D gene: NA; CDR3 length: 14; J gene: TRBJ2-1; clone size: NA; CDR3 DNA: TGTGCCAGCAGCTACGGGGATCCTGGGAATGAGCAGTTCTTC; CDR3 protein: CASSYGDPGNEQFF
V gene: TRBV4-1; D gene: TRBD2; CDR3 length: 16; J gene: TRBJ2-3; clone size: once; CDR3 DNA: TGCGCCAGCTCTCGTAGCGGGCAAATTAGCACAGATACGCAGTATTTT; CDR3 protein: CASSRSGQISTDTQYF
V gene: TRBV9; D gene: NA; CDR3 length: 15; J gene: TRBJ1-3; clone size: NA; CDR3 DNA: TGTGCCAGCAGCGTAGGGGGGGTCTCTGGAAACACCATATATTTT; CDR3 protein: CASSVGGVSGNTIYF
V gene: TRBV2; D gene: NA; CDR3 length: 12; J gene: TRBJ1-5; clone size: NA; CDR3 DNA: TGTGCCAGCGGACAGTCGCAGTGGCCCCAGCATTTT; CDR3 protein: CASGQSQWPQHF
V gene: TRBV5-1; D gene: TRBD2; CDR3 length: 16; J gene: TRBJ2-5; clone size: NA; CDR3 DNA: TGCGCCAGCAGCGAAGGACTAGCGGATACCCAAGAGACCCAGTACTTC; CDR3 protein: CASSEGLADTQETQYF
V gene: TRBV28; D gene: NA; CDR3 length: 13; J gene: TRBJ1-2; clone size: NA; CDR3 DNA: TGTGCCAGCAGAGTAGGGGTTAACTATGGCTACACCTTC; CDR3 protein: CASRVGVNYGYTF
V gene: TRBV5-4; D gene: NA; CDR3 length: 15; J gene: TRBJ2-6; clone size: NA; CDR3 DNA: TGTGCCAGCAGCCTCCGGGTGGCCGGGGCCAACGTCCTGACTTTC; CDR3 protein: CASSLRVAGANVLTF
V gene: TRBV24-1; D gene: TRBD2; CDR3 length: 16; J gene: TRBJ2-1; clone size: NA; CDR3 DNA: TGTGCCACCAGTGATAGGGGGACTAGCGGGAGCTATGAGCAGTTCTTC; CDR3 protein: CATSDRGTSGSYEQFF
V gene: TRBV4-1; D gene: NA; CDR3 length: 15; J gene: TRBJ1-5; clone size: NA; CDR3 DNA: TGCGCCAGCAGCCCGACCAGGGGTAGCAATCAGCCCCAGCATTTT; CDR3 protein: CASSPTRGSNQPQHF
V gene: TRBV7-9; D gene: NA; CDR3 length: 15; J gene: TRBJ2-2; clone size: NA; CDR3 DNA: TGTGCCAGCAGCTTGACATCAGGGGACACCGGGGAGCTGTTTTTT; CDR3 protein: CASSLTSGDTGELFF
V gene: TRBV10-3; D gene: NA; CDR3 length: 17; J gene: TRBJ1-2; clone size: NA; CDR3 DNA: TGTGCCATCACCCTGACCTTACGGCCTGAGGTTTTTTATGGCTACACCTTC; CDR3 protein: CAITLTLRPEVFYGYTF
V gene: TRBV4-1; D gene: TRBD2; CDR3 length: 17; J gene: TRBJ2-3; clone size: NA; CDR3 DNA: TGCGCCAGCAGCCAAGCCGGACTAGTTTTGGGCGAAGATACGCAGTATTTT; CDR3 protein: CASSQAGLVLGEDTQYF
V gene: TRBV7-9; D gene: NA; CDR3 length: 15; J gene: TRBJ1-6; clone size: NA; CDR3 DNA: TGTGCCAGCAGCTTAGACAGCCACTATAATTCACCCCTCCACTTT; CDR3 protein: CASSLDSHYNSPLHF
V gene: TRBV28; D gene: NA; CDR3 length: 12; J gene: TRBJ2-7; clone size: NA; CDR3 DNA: TGTGCCAGCAGTTGGGGGGGGGCTCAGCAGTACTTC; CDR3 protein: CASSWGGAQQYF